This T cell receptor beta chain was captured by sequencing in a study of blood T cell repertoires in COVID-19. Clones were read by immunoSEQ multiplex PCR, and TCRdb kept only the in-frame ones, dropping some. The sample carries tens of thousands of clones, roughly 86% recorded once. Losses at the gene ends were 5 bases for V and 6 bases for J; bases not matched to a gene: 6. In germline, CDR1 is SGHVS, CDR2 FQNEAQ. The CDR3 runs 14 residues. The chain has TRBV7-8 and TRBJ2-4; 8 bases are shared with TRBD1. This sequence was found in a man in his forties or fifties with active or convalescent COVID-19. The sequenced sample was peripheral blood. This CDR3 is CASSMRTGGNIQYF. CDR3 nucleotide sequence: TGTGCCAGCAGCATGCGTACAGGGGGAAACATTCAGTACTTC.